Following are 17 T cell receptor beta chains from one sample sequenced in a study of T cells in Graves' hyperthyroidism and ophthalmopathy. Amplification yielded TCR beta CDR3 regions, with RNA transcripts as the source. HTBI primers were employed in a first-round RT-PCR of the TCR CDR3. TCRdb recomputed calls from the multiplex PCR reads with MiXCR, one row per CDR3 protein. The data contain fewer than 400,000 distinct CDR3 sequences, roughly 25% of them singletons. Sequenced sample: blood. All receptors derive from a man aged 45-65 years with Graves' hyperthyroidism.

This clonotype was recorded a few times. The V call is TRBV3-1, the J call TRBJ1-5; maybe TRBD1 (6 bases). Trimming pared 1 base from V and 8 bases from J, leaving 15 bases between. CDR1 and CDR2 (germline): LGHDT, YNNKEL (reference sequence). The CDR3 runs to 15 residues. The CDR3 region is CASSQGPGALEPQHF. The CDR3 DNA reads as TGTGCCAGCAGCCAAGGTCCGGGGGCTCTGGAGCCCCAGCATTTT. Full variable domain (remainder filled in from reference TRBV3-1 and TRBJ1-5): DTAVSQTPKYLVTQMGNDKSIKCEQNLGHDTMYWYKQDSKKFLKIMFSYNNKELIINETVPNRFSPKSPDKAHLNLHINSLELGDSAVYFCASSQGPGALEPQHFGDGTRLSIL.

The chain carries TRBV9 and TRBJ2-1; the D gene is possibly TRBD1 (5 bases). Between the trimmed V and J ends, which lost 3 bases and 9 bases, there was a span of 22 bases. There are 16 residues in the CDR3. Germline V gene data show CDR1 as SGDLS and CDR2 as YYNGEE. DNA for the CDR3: TGTGCCAGCAGCGCAGGGTCTATGGGTCGGTCGGGTGAGCAGTTCTTC. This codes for CASSAGSMGRSGEQFF.

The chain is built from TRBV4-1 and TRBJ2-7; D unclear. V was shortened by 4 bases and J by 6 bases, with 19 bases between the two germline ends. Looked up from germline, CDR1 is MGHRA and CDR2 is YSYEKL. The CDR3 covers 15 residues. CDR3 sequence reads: CASSPVSTGWGEQYF. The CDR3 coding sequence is TGCGCCAGCAGCCCTGTGTCAACCGGCTGGGGCGAGCAGTACTTC.

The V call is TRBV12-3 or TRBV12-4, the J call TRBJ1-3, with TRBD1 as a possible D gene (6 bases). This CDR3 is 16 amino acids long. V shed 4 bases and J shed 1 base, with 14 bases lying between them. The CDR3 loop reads CASSSRDNPSGNTIYF. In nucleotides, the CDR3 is TGTGCCAGCAGTTCCCGGGACAACCCTTCTGGAAACACCATATATTTT.

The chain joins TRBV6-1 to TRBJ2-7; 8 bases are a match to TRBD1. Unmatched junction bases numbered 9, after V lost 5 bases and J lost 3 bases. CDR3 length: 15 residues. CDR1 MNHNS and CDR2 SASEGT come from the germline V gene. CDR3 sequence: CASSQTRTGIYEQYF. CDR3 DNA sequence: TGTGCCAGCAGTCAAACTCGGACAGGGATCTACGAGCAGTACTTC.

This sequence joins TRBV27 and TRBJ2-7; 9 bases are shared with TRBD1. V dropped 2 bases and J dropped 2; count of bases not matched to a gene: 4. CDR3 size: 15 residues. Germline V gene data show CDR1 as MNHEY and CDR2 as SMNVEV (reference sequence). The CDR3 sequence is CASSLRTGVTYEQYF. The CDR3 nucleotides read TGTGCCAGCAGTTTACGGACAGGGGTCACCTACGAGCAGTACTTC.

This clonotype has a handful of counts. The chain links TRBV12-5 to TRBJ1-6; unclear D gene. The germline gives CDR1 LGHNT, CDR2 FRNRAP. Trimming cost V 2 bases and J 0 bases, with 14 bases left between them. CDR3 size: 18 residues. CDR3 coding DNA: TGTGCTAGTGGTTTGCTCATGACGGGAAGCTCCTATAATTCACCCCTCCACTTT. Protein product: CASGLLMTGSSYNSPLHF.

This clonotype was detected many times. The CDR3 nucleotides are TGTGCCAGCCTAAGGCTAGCGGGAGGGACTTACGAGCAGTACTTC. It translates to CASLRLAGGTYEQYF. The chain joins TRBV2 to TRBJ2-7, with 12 bases aligning to TRBD2. This CDR3 has 15 residues. The germline gives CDR1 SNHLY, CDR2 FYNNEI. V lost 8 bases to trimming and J lost 4 bases; unmatched junction nucleotides: 9.

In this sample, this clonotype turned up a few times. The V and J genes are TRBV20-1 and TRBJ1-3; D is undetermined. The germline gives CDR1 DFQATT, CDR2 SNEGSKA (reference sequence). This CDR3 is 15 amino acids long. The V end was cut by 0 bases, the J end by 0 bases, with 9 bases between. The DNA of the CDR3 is TGCAGTGCTAGAGATGGGCAGGTCTCTGGAAACACCATATATTTT. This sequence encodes CSARDGQVSGNTIYF.

Written as DNA, the CDR3 is TGTGCCAGCAGCCAGGGGCCGGCCAGCCCCACTTATAACTATGGCTACACCTTC. Protein: CASSQGPASPTYNYGYTF. The chain uses TRBV3-1 and TRBJ1-2, with D tentatively TRBD1 (5 bases). Germline V gene lookup returns CDR1 LGHDT and CDR2 YNNKEL (reference sequence). This CDR3 contains 18 residues. V was pared by 3 bases and J by 1 base, with 21 bases between.

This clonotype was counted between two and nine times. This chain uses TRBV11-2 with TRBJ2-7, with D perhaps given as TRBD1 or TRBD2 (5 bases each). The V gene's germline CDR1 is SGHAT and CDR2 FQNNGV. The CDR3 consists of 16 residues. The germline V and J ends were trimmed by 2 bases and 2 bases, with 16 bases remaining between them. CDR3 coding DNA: TGTGCCAGCAGCTTATATCAGGGACGGGGTGCCTACGAGCAGTACTTC. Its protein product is CASSLYQGRGAYEQYF.

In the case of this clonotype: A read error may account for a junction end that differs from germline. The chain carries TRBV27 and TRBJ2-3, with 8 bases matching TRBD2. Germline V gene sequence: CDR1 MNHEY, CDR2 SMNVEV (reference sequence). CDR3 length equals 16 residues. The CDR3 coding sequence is TGTGCCACCAGTGATTCTCGGCGGGGGGACACAGATACGCAGTATTTT. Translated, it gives CATSDSRRGDTDTQYF.

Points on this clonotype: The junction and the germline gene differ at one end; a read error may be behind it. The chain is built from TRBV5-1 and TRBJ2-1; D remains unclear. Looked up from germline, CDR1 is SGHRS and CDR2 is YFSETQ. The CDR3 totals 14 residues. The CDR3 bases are TGCGCCGGCAGCCCGACGCGGACCTACAATGAGCAGTTCTTC. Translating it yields CAGSPTRTYNEQFF.

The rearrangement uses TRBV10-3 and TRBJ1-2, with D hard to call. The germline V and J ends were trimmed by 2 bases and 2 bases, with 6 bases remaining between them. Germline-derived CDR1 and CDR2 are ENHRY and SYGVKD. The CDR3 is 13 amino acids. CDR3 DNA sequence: TGTGCCATCAGTGAGCAGGCGAACTATGGCTACACCTTC. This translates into CAISEQANYGYTF.

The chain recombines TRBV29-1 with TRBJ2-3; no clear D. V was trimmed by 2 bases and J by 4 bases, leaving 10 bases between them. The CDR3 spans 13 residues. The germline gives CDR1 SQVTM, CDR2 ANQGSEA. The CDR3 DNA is TGCAGCGTTGAACGGCAGCCGGCAGATACGCAGTATTTT. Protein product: CSVERQPADTQYF.

The DNA for the CDR3 is TGTGCCAGCAGAGCACTAGCGGGAGAGGGCGGGGAGCTGTTTTTT. Translating it yields CASRALAGEGGELFF. The V gene is TRBV12-3 or TRBV12-4, the J gene TRBJ2-2; 11 nucleotides match TRBD2. This CDR3 has 15 residues. J lost 7 bases, V lost 6 bases, and 7 bases had no gene match.

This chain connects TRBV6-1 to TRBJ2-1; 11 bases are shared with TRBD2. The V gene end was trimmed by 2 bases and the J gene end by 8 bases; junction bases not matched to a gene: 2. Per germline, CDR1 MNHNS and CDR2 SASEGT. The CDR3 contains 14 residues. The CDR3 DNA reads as TGTGCCAGCAGTGAACTAGCGGGAGGAGATGAGCAGTTCTTC. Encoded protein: CASSELAGGDEQFF.